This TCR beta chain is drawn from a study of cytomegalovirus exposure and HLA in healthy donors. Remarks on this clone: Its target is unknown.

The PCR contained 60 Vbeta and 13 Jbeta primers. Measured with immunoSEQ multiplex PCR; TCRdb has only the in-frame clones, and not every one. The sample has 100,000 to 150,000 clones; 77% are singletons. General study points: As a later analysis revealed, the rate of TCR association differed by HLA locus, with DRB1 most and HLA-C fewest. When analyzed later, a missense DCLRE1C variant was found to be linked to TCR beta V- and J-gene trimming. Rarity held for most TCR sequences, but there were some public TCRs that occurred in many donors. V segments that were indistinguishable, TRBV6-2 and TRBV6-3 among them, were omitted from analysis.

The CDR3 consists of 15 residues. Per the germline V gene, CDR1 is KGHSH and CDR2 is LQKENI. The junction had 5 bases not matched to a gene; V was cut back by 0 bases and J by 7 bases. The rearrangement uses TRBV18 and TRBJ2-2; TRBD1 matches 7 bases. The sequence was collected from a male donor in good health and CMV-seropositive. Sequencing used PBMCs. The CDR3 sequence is CASSPPGGVGGELFF. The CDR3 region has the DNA TGTGCCAGCTCACCACCAGGGGGCGTCGGCGGGGAGCTGTTTTTT.